These 8 T cell receptor beta chains share one sample of origin, sequenced in a study of T-cell reconstitution after alpha-beta-depleted transplantation in children. Unique molecular identifiers featured in how the TCRbeta library was prepared. TCRdb re-called the PCR reads through MiXCR, storing one row per CDR3 protein. The sample lists hundreds of thousands of distinct CDR3 sequences, roughly 17% occurring once. The sample consisted of PBMCs from the stem cell graft donor, taken from the stem cell graft. The origin of the receptors is a human donor who donated a stem cell graft to a child with acute myeloid leukemia.

The J gene is TRBJ1-1, the V gene TRBV3-1; a weak D match, TRBD1 (6 bases). Germline V gene data show CDR1 as LGHDT and CDR2 as YNNKEL (reference sequence). The CDR3 length is 15 residues. V was clipped by 5 bases and J by 5 bases, with 18 bases between them. CDR3 in amino acids: CASSFGGSRETEAFF. The DNA of the CDR3 is TGTGCCAGCAGCTTCGGGGGCAGTCGGGAGACTGAAGCTTTCTTT.

On this clonotype itself: Being one base from a much bigger clone, this may be a read error. The CDR3 spells CSSRLTGAYEQYV. The CDR3 DNA follows: TGCAGTTCTAGATTGACAGGGGCCTACGAGCAGTACGTC. V is TRBV20-1 and J is TRBJ2-7; the match to TRBD1 covers 8 bases. The germline V gene has CDR1 DFQATT and CDR2 SNEGSKA (reference sequence). The CDR3 is made up of 13 amino acids.

This clonotype has a count of ten or more. The chain carries TRBV20-1 and TRBJ2-7; possibly TRBD2 for D (6 bases). Germline V gene data show CDR1 as DFQATT and CDR2 as SNEGSKA (reference sequence). This CDR3 has 15 amino acids. The ends were cut back, 5 bases at V and 3 bases at J, with 20 bases in the middle. DNA of the CDR3: TGCAGTGCTCTACTCTCTCAGACTAGTCTCTACGAGCAGTACTTC. Protein product: CSALLSQTSLYEQYF.

The table lists this clonotype with a few counts. The chain has TRBV6-5 and TRBJ1-2; the match to TRBD1 covers 9 bases. Per the germline V gene, CDR1 is MNHEY and CDR2 is SVGAGI. This CDR3 is 16 amino acids long. J lost 8 bases, V lost 1 base, and 11 bases had no gene match. CDR3 protein: CASSYLPGQGSVGYTF. As DNA, the CDR3 is TGTGCCAGCAGTTACTTGCCGGGACAGGGTTCCGTGGGCTACACCTTC.

As DNA, the CDR3 is TGCGCCAGCAGCAGGGGGGACGGCGATGGAGAGACCCAGTACTTC. This sequence encodes CASSRGDGDGETQYF. The rearrangement links TRBV4-1 to TRBJ2-5; the D gene could be TRBD1 or TRBD2 (6 bases each). CDR1 and CDR2 (germline): MGHRA, YSYEKL. CDR3 length equals 15 residues. The V end lost 5 bases, the J end lost 4 bases, and 17 bases lay between the germline ends.

This clonotype was seen a few times. The J gene is TRBJ2-5, the V gene TRBV12-3 or TRBV12-4, with a tentative D call TRBD1 (6 bases). The CDR3 loop spans 15 amino acids. The V and J ends lost 3 bases and 5 bases respectively, with 16 bases between them. In nucleotides, the CDR3 is TGTGCCAGCAGTTTTCAGGGGATTAAGAGCGAGACCCAGTACTTC. This sequence encodes CASSFQGIKSETQYF.

The CDR3 spells CASSPTGETSPLHF. CDR3 DNA sequence: TGTGCCAGCAGCCCCACAGGGGAAACTTCACCCCTCCACTTT. This chain joins TRBV6-2 or TRBV6-3 and TRBJ1-6; 7 bases fit TRBD1. Trimming cost V 6 bases and J 9 bases; bases outside gene matches: 8. Germline CDR1 reads MNHEY; CDR2 reads SVGEGT. The CDR3 consists of 14 residues.

This chain connects TRBV7-2 to TRBJ2-3; the D is unclear. Trimming removed 6 bases at V and 4 bases at J, with 8 bases between. Per germline, CDR1 SGHTA and CDR2 FQGNSA. The length of the CDR3 is 12 residues. The CDR3 loop reads CASRDLSDTQYF. CDR3 sequence (DNA): TGTGCCAGCAGAGACCTTTCAGATACGCAGTATTTT. The full variable domain, completed using reference TRBV7-2 and TRBJ2-3, is GAGVSQSPSNKVTEKGKDVELRCDPISGHTALYWYRQSLGQGLEFLIYFQGNSAPDKSGLPSDRFSAERTGGSVSTLTIQRTQQEDSAVYLCASRDLSDTQYFGPGTRLTVL.